This T cell receptor (beta chain) was sequenced in a study of spatial heterogeneity in lung cancer. Overall study: An average of more than ten raw reads was observed per unique TCR and UMI combination.

By frequency in the sample, this clonotype is medium-sized. Its specificity is not known. Each CDR3 protein is one row after TCRdb ran MiXCR on the 5' RACE reads. The repertoire has roughly 18,000 distinct CDR3 sequences, around 7% of them found once; the top ten carry 20% to 25%. Time point meaning: sample taken at primary tumor resection. Study-level findings and limits: Of tumor T cells, an estimated coverage of approximately 6.4% was reached for alpha chains and about 14% for beta chains. Tumor mutation count correlated with how many alpha and beta TCRs expanded intratumorally.

The CDR3 spans 14 residues. Germline V gene data show CDR1 as SQVTM and CDR2 as ANQGSEA. V was clipped by 1 base and J by 4 bases, with 12 bases between them. Here the sequenced sample was lung tumor tissue, taken at surgery. The gene calls are TRBV29-1 and TRBJ2-3; D is possibly TRBD2 (6 bases). This receptor was obtained from a female donor with early-stage non-small cell lung cancer. The CDR3 region has the DNA TGCAGCGTTGAAGGAGGACCGGGGGCAGATACGCAGTATTTT. It codes for CSVEGGPGADTQYF.